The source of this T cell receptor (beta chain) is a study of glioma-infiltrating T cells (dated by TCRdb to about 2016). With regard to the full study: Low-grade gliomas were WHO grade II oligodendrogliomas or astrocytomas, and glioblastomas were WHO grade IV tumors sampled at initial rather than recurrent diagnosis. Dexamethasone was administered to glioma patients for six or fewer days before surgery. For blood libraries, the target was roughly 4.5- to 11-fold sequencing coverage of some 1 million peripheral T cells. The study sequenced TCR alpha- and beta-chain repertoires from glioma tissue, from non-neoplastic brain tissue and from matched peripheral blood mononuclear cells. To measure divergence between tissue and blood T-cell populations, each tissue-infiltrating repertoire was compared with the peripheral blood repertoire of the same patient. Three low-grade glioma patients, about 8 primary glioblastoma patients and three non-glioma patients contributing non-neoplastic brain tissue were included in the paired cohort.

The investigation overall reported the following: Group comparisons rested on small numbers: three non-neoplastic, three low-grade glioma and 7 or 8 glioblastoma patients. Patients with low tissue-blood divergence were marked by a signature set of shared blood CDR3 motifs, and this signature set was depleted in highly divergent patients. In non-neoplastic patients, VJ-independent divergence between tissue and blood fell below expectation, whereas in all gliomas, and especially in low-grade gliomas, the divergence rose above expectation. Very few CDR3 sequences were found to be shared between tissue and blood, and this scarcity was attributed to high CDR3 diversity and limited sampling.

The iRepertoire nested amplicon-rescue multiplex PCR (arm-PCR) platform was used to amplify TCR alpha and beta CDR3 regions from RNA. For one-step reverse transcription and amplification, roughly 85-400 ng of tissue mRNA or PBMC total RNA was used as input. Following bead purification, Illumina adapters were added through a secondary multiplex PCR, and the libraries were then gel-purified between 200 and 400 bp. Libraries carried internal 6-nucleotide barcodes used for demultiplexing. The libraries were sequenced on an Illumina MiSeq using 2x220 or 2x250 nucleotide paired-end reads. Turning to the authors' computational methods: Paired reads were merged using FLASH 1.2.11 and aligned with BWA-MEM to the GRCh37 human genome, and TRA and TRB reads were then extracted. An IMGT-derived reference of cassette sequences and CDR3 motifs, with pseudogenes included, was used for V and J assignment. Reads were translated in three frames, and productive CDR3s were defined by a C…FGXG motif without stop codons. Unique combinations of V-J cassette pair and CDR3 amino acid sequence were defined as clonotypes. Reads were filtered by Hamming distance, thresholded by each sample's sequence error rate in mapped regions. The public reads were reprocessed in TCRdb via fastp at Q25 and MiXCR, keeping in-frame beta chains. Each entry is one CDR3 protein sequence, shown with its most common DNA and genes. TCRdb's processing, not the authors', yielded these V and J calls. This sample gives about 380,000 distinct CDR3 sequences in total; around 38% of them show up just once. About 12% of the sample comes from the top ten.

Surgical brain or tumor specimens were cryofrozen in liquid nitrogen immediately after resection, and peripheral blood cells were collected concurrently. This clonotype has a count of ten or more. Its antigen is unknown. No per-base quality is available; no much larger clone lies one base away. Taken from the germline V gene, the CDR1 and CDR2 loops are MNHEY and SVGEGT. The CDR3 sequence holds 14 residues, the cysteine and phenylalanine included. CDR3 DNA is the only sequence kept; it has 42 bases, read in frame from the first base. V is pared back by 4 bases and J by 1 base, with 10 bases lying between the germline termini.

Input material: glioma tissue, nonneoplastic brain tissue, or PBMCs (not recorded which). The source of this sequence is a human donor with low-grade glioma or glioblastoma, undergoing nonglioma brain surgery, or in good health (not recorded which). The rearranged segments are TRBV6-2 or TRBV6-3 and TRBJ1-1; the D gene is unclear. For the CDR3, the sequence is CASSSYVPNTEAFF. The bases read TGTGCCAGCAGTTCCTACGTCCCGAACACTGAAGCTTTCTTT.